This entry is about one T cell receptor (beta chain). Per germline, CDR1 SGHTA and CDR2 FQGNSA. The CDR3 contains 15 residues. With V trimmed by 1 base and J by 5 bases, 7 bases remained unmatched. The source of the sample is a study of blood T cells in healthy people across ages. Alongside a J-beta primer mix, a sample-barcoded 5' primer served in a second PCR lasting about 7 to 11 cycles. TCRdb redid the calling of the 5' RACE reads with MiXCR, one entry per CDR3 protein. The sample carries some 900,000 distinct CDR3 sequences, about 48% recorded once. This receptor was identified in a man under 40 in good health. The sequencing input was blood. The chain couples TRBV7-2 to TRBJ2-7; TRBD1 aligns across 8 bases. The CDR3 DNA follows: TGTGCCAGCAGCTTAGGAGCGGACAGGGTCAACGAGCAGTACTTC. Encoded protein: CASSLGADRVNEQYF.